The source of this TCR beta chain is a study of cytomegalovirus exposure and HLA in healthy donors. On the study more broadly: The 90 to 150 validation repertoires used a platform that matched the one used for the 600 to 750 first-cohort repertoires, as a later analysis reported.

These donors were members of the approximately 120-subject validation cohort, a group separate from the roughly 670-subject first cohort. Study conclusions and caveats: There were around 160 TCR beta chains listed as cytomegalovirus-associated. High specificity and sensitivity for cytomegalovirus status were reported for the classifier.

Notes on this clone: Antigen: not known.

Clones were sequenced by immunoSEQ multiplex PCR, and TCRdb holds only the in-frame ones, with some missing. The sample has 250,000 to 400,000 clones, roughly 86% seen once. The germline V gene encodes CDR1 MGHDK and CDR2 SYGVNS. Losses at the gene ends were 11 bases for V and 4 bases for J; bases not matched to a gene: 13. The CDR3 has 16 amino acids. Material for sequencing was PBMCs. This receptor was obtained from a young man in good health and CMV-seronegative. The rearrangement joins TRBV25-1 to TRBJ2-6; 8 bases are shared with TRBD1. The CDR3 is CAVGGQGGSGANVLTF. CDR3 nucleotides: TGTGCCGTTGGAGGACAGGGAGGCTCGGGGGCCAACGTCCTGACTTTC.